This TCR beta chain stems from a study of tumor and adjacent non-tumor tissue in lung cancer (dated 2018 in TCRdb). About the study as a whole: Of the cohort, about 11 patients had adenocarcinoma, 2 had squamous cell carcinoma and 1 had small cell lung cancer. Using bulk TCRbeta repertoires from 15 lung cancer patients, the study set lung tumor tissue side by side with matched distant non-tumor lung tissue. Ages among the 15 or so patients ranged from roughly 31 to 76 years, there were 10 or so men and 5 women, and disease was at TNM stage I to III. A few dozen paired specimens, one tumor and one normal lung sample per patient, were profiled by TCRbeta CDR3 sequencing. Sequencing generated a total of 120 million or so productive TCRbeta reads, averaging around 4.2 million reads per sample. Results the study describes overall, beyond this receptor: Significantly higher TCR diversity (inverse Simpson) was observed in tumor tissue than in normal lung tissue (around 450 vs 150, P = 0.0075, Mann-Whitney U test). Because peripheral blood was not sequenced, blood TCRbeta repertoires in the lung cancer patients of the study were not examined. Neither the sequencing platform nor unique molecular identifiers are mentioned in the methods. TCR diversity was significantly higher in younger patients, and higher tumor TCR diversity was associated with shorter overall and disease-free survival. With only roughly 16 patients in the cohort, the authors noted that larger samples and more detailed clinical data are needed. A significantly larger cumulative share of the repertoire was made up by the top 100 clones in normal lung than in tumor tissue.

The CDR1 and CDR2 encoded by the germline V gene are SQVTM and ANQGSEA. Trimming takes 8 bases from V and 4 bases from J, and the germline ends sit 18 bases apart. Counted from cysteine to phenylalanine, this CDR3 has 14 amino acids. CDR3 DNA is the only sequence kept; it has 42 bases, read in frame from the first base. RNA was isolated from bulk unsorted tissue, and RNA quality was assessed with a NanoDrop ND-1000 and an Agilent 2100. The donors were newly diagnosed lung cancer patients admitted for thoracic surgery in China from August to November 2014 who had not received prior chemotherapy. Patients who had received previous radiotherapy or chemotherapy, or who had another concurrent cancer, were excluded from the study. Surgical tissue pieces of about 1-2.3 cm3 were preserved in RNAlater solution and stored at -80 °C until use. The method behind the library was multiplex PCR. These reads were obtained on an Illumina HiSeq 2500. TCRbeta libraries were constructed through three rounds of nested PCR with primers (Table S4) according to protocols modified from ARM-PCR. Before sequencing, PCR products of 200-500 bp were cut from the gel and purified using the QIAquick gel extraction kit. The study's processing was this. Trimmomatic was used to clean the reads, FLASH was used to merge the reads into complete CDR3 sequences, and MiTCR was used to assign the reads to V(D)J germline segments. Clonal diversity was computed as the inverse Simpson's index with VDJtools. A read counted as productive if the sequence was in-frame and lacked a premature stop codon. TCRdb redid the processing of the public reads, applying fastp at Q25 and MiXCR, and retained in-frame beta chains. For every CDR3 protein sequence, its rows merge into one entry that carries the most common genes and DNA. TCRdb assigned the V and J calls; the authors' analysis was not used. The sample table contains 130,000 or so distinct CDR3 sequences; only one count was recorded for about 66% of them. 10% to 15% of the sample comes from the top ten.

Note on this clonotype: Its antigen is currently not known. This may come from a read error, since a much larger clone is one base off.

This clonotype was sampled from a young man with non-small cell lung cancer. The sample was lung tumor tissue. This sequence uses TRBV29-1 and TRBJ2-1, and perhaps TRBD1 as D gene, on 5 matching bases. The nucleotide sequence reads TGCAGCATTAAAAACCGGGCAGGGTACAATGAGCAGTTCTTC. Its translation is CSIKNRAGYNEQFF.